The 29 T cell receptor beta chains below were found in one sample sequenced in a study of T-cell memory formation after mild COVID-19. One entry per CDR3 protein, called by TCRdb with MiXCR from the 5' RACE reads. Altogether a few hundred thousand distinct CDR3 sequences are present, over 15% being singletons, with the ten largest covering roughly 21%. The sequencing sample was made of PBMCs or a T cell subset sorted from them (not recorded which). All receptors come from a man between 18 and 35 years old who had mild COVID-19 (a few samples of this study predate the infection). Cell type and time point are not known.

This clonotype was detected only a few times. The V gene is TRBV6-5, the J gene TRBJ2-2; possible D gene TRBD2, 5 bases. Trimming pared 6 bases from V and 0 bases from J, leaving 11 bases between. The CDR3 is 15 residues long. Germline CDR1 MNHEY, CDR2 SVGAGI. The CDR3 here is CASRGGGPNTGELFF. CDR3 sequence (DNA): TGTGCCAGCAGAGGAGGCGGCCCGAACACCGGGGAGCTGTTTTTT.

The rearrangement links TRBV27 to TRBJ1-6, with D uncertain. Trimming pared 1 base from V and 7 bases from J, leaving 11 bases between. Germline values: CDR1 MNHEY, CDR2 SMNVEV (reference sequence). This CDR3 has 15 amino acids. CDR3 protein: CASSLLAGLNSPLHF. The CDR3 bases are TGTGCCAGCAGTTTATTAGCAGGTTTGAATTCACCCCTCCACTTT.

The chain has TRBV9 and TRBJ2-7, with D perhaps matching TRBD1 or TRBD2 (5 bases each). Germline-derived CDR1 and CDR2 are SGDLS and YYNGEE. The CDR3 is 15 amino acids. Trimming took 3 bases from V and 0 from J, leaving 13 bases between them. CDR3 protein: CASSGGTASSYEQYF. The CDR3 DNA sequence: TGTGCCAGCAGCGGAGGGACCGCAAGCTCCTACGAGCAGTACTTC.

This clonotype was seen at least ten times. V gene TRBV7-9 combines with J gene TRBJ1-3; perhaps TRBD1 as D (5 bases). Trimming took 2 bases from V and 8 from J, leaving 16 bases between them. The CDR3 loop spans 15 amino acids. CDR1 and CDR2 from the germline V gene are SEHNR and FQNEAQ (reference sequence). Here the CDR3 DNA reads TGTGCCAGCAGCTTACAGCGGTTCGGAGGGGACACCATATATTTT. It encodes CASSLQRFGGDTIYF.

This clonotype was seen only a few times. The rearrangement links TRBV7-2 to TRBJ1-3, with 9 bases that match TRBD1. The CDR3 loop spans 18 amino acids. CDR1 is SGHTA and CDR2 is FQGNSA in the germline V gene. V gave up 0 bases and J gave up 7 bases; unmatched junction bases: 13. CDR3 sequence (DNA): TGTGCCAGCAGCTTAGCCTCATCCCCCGACAGGGGGGGGAACACCATATATTTT. This codes for CASSLASSPDRGGNTIYF.

This clonotype was seen only a few times. The J gene is TRBJ1-2, the V gene TRBV29-1, with 8 positions matching TRBD1. V was clipped by 7 bases and J by 8 bases; unmatched bases: 6. Germline V lookup: CDR1 SQVTM, CDR2 ANQGSEA. The CDR3 consists of 11 residues. The CDR3 protein is CSGRAGGGYTF. The CDR3 coding sequence is TGCAGCGGGAGGGCAGGGGGCGGCTACACCTTC.

This clonotype has a handful of counts. V is TRBV5-1 and J is TRBJ2-2; unclear D gene. Germline values: CDR1 SGHRS, CDR2 YFSETQ. The CDR3 has 14 residues. V lost 0 bases, J lost 3 bases, and 6 bases lay in between. CDR3: CASSLGSDTGELFF. CDR3 bases: TGCGCCAGCAGCTTGGGATCTGACACCGGGGAGCTGTTTTTT.

The chain is built from TRBV6-6 and TRBJ2-5; possibly TRBD1 or TRBD2 for D (5 bases each). This CDR3 spans 11 amino acids. Trimming removed 6 bases at V and 10 bases at J, with 12 bases between. Germline V gene data show CDR1 as MNHNY and CDR2 as SVGAGI (reference sequence). CDR3 protein: CASSTGPIQYF. CDR3 sequence (DNA): TGTGCCAGCAGCACGGGGCCCATCCAGTACTTC.

This clonotype was recorded at least ten times. This chain links TRBV27 with TRBJ2-1; 10 bases map to TRBD2. This CDR3 is 14 amino acids long. The germline V gene encodes CDR1 MNHEY and CDR2 SMNVEV (reference sequence). Losses at the gene ends were 10 bases for V and 7 bases for J; bases not matched to a gene: 10. Here the CDR3 DNA reads TGTGCCACCCAGCGGGGGGGGAGGCTGAATGAGCAGTTCTTC. Amino acids: CATQRGGRLNEQFF.

This clonotype was recorded many times. The V gene is TRBV28, the J gene TRBJ2-1; perhaps TRBD1 as D (6 bases). Trimming left V 9 bases short and J 2 bases short, with 11 bases between. Germline V gene data show CDR1 as MDHEN and CDR2 as SYDVKM. The CDR3 loop spans 13 amino acids. The CDR3 protein is CASTGFAYNEQFF. DNA for the CDR3: TGTGCCAGTACAGGGTTTGCCTACAATGAGCAGTTCTTC.

V gene TRBV20-1 combines with J gene TRBJ2-3, with D perhaps given as TRBD1 or TRBD2 (7 bases each). Germline V gene lookup returns CDR1 DFQATT and CDR2 SNEGSKA (reference sequence). V lost 2 bases and J lost 2, with 14 bases in between. The CDR3 consists of 15 residues. The CDR3 DNA follows: TGCAGTGCTAGAACCCAGGGGGGGGACACAGATACGCAGTATTTT. This encodes CSARTQGGDTDTQYF.

This CDR3 is CASSFGQAQETQYF. The CDR3 DNA is TGTGCCAGCAGTTTTGGACAGGCGCAAGAGACCCAGTACTTC. V is TRBV12-3 or TRBV12-4 and J is TRBJ2-5; 7 nucleotides align to TRBD1. With 3 bases clipped from V and 2 bases from J, the junction kept 3 bases outside the gene matches. The CDR3 has 14 amino acids.

This clonotype was counted between two and nine times. J is TRBJ2-3 and V is TRBV12-5, with TRBD1 matching over 7 bases. The CDR3 is 13 amino acids. Germline V gene lookup returns CDR1 LGHNT and CDR2 FRNRAP. V lost 5 bases to trimming and J lost 3 bases; unmatched junction nucleotides: 2. The CDR3 nucleotides are TGTGCTAGTGGTCTGACAGGGACAGATACGCAGTATTTT. Its protein is CASGLTGTDTQYF.

The rearrangement uses TRBV12-3 or TRBV12-4 and TRBJ2-1; D assignment may be TRBD1 or TRBD2 (5 bases each). V dropped 7 bases and J dropped 6 bases, with 19 bases sitting between them. The CDR3 covers 15 residues. The CDR3: CASTLGRLHRNEQFF. CDR3 coding DNA: TGTGCCAGCACCCTGGGGCGACTACACCGCAATGAGCAGTTCTTC.

This clonotype was picked up a small number of times. The gene calls are TRBV20-1 and TRBJ2-1, with TRBD2 matching over 10 bases. V shed 2 bases, J shed 5 bases, and the junction held 6 bases outside the gene matches. The length of the CDR3 is 15 residues. CDR1 is DFQATT and CDR2 is SNEGSKA in the germline V gene (reference sequence). CDR3 region: CSARILAGGHNEQFF. The CDR3 DNA is TGCAGTGCTAGAATCTTAGCGGGGGGACACAATGAGCAGTTCTTC.

This clonotype has only a few counts. The rearrangement joins TRBV11-2 to TRBJ2-5; possible D gene TRBD1, 5 bases. V lost 1 base and J 5 bases, leaving 17 bases between the germline ends. The CDR3 consists of 16 residues. Per germline, CDR1 SGHAT and CDR2 FQNNGV. The DNA of the CDR3 is TGTGCCAGCAGCTTAGGACAGACCCACCTTCTGGAGACCCAGTACTTC. It specifies CASSLGQTHLLETQYF.

J is TRBJ1-4 and V is TRBV6-5, with TRBD1 as a possible D gene (6 bases). V lost 0 bases, J lost 2 bases, and 7 bases lay in between. The CDR3 sequence is 15 residues long. Germline CDR1 reads MNHEY; CDR2 reads SVGAGI. The CDR3 nucleotides are TGTGCCAGCAGTTACTCTCAGGGGACTAATGAAAAACTGTTTTTT. Protein sequence: CASSYSQGTNEKLFF.

The rearrangement uses TRBV7-9 and TRBJ1-1; no clear D. V was pared by 5 bases and J by 1 base, with 17 bases between. The germline CDR1 and CDR2 sequences are SEHNR and FQNEAQ (reference sequence). The CDR3 has 16 residues. This chain's CDR3 is CASSPDGARSNTEAFF. CDR3 in DNA: TGTGCCAGCAGCCCCGACGGAGCCCGATCGAACACTGAAGCTTTCTTT.

This clonotype was seen a few times. The rearrangement joins TRBV11-2 to TRBJ2-3; possible D gene TRBD1, 5 bases. Germline CDR1 is SGHAT and CDR2 is FQNNGV. This CDR3 has 11 amino acids. V was pared by 5 bases and J by 7 bases, with 7 bases between. CDR3 sequence (DNA): TGTGCCAGCAGCCCAGGGAATACGCAGTATTTT. It codes for CASSPGNTQYF.

This rearrangement joins TRBV12-3 or TRBV12-4 to TRBJ2-7, with 8 bases fitting TRBD1. Germline trimming cut 1 base from V and 3 bases from J; bases unmatched to any gene: 5. The CDR3 extends over 15 amino acids. CDR3 DNA: TGTGCCAGCAGTTTAGGGGCAGGGGGCTTCTACGAGCAGTACTTC. This encodes CASSLGAGGFYEQYF.

This clonotype was seen a few times. The genes are TRBV20-1 and TRBJ2-7; 10 bases are shared with TRBD1. Germline CDR1 reads DFQATT; CDR2 reads SNEGSKA (reference sequence). The CDR3 length is 15 residues. V gave up 0 bases and J gave up 2 bases; unmatched junction bases: 4. CDR3 loop: CSARDPGTGAYEQYF. CDR3 DNA sequence: TGCAGTGCTAGAGATCCCGGGACAGGGGCCTACGAGCAGTACTTC.

This clonotype was seen a few times. This chain links TRBV12-3 or TRBV12-4 with TRBJ2-4; D is ambiguous. The CDR3 loop spans 15 amino acids. The V and J ends lost 1 base and 8 bases respectively, with 15 bases between them. CDR3 in amino acids: CASSLVGNRFDIQYF. The CDR3 DNA is TGTGCCAGCAGTTTAGTCGGAAATCGATTTGACATTCAGTACTTC.

This clonotype was recorded once. The chain employs TRBV6-5 and TRBJ1-5; the D gene is possibly TRBD1 (6 bases). Germline V gene sequence: CDR1 MNHEY, CDR2 SVGAGI. The CDR3 has 15 amino acids. V was clipped by 6 bases and J by 6 bases, with 18 bases between them. The CDR3 sequence is CASRSPGGAGQPQHF. DNA for the CDR3: TGTGCCAGCAGGTCTCCTGGGGGGGCAGGTCAGCCCCAGCATTTT.

The chain links TRBV7-8 to TRBJ2-5; 10 bases are a match to TRBD1. The J segment lost 5 bases and the V segment lost 5 bases, leaving 5 bases of the junction unmatched. Per the germline V gene, CDR1 is SGHVS and CDR2 is FQNEAQ. The CDR3 runs 14 residues. The CDR3 DNA reads as TGTGCCAGCAGCCGTCCGGGACAGGGGGAGACCCAGTACTTC. Protein product: CASSRPGQGETQYF.

The sample holds many counts of this clonotype. This chain uses TRBV5-1 with TRBJ2-3, with 7 bases aligning to TRBD1. Germline assignment: CDR1 SGHRS and CDR2 YFSETQ. The CDR3 sequence is 14 residues long. V was pared by 2 bases and J by 2 bases, with 2 bases of the junction left unmatched. This CDR3 is CASSFGQDTDTQYF. DNA of the CDR3: TGCGCCAGCAGCTTTGGACAGGACACAGATACGCAGTATTTT.

In this sample, this clonotype turned up a few times. This chain links TRBV4-1 with TRBJ1-6; 8 nucleotides line up with TRBD1. Germline CDR1 is MGHRA and CDR2 is YSYEKL. The CDR3 is 14 amino acids. J lost 13 bases, V lost 1 base, and 6 bases had no gene match. CDR3 DNA sequence: TGCGCCAGCAGCCAAGTGACAGGGGAAGCGCCCCTCCACTTT. Encoded protein: CASSQVTGEAPLHF.

This clonotype has just a few counts. The chain employs TRBV5-1 and TRBJ1-1; TRBD1 might be the D (6 bases). CDR3 size: 13 residues. Germline CDR1 SGHRS, CDR2 YFSETQ. V was clipped by 10 bases and J by 4 bases, with 17 bases between them. CDR3 bases: TGCGCCTCCCGGGGGGGCCGGAGCACTGAAGCTTTCTTT. Its protein product is CASRGGRSTEAFF.

The gene calls are TRBV7-2 and TRBJ2-3; D is uncertain. This CDR3 comprises 13 residues. The germline V and J ends were trimmed by 2 bases and 2 bases, with 5 bases remaining between them. CDR1 SGHTA and CDR2 FQGNSA come from the germline V gene. Here the CDR3 reads CASSLQNTDTQYF. The DNA for the CDR3 is TGTGCCAGCAGCTTACAGAACACAGATACGCAGTATTTT.

V gene TRBV6-6 combines with J gene TRBJ1-1; tentative D call: TRBD1 (5 bases). The CDR3 totals 13 residues. Between the trimmed V and J ends, which lost 10 bases and 6 bases, there was a span of 18 bases. Germline values: CDR1 MNHNY, CDR2 SVGAGI (reference sequence). The CDR3 here is CAIAPSGFAEAFF. CDR3 coding DNA: TGTGCCATAGCGCCCTCAGGGTTTGCTGAAGCTTTCTTT.